Listed here is a single T cell receptor beta chain. Antigen specificity is unknown. Deletions cut 2 bases from V and 8 bases from J, with 15 bases between. Per the germline V gene, CDR1 is LGHDT and CDR2 is YNNKEL (reference sequence). The CDR3 runs 15 residues. A single record per CDR3 protein comes from TCRdb applying MiXCR to the 5' RACE reads. Among a few hundred thousand distinct CDR3 sequences listed, about 28% were seen once. These data come from a study of identical twins' blood T cells. Study-wide results and caveats: Shared CDR3 clonotype counts tracked mainly the product of cloneset sizes.

Donors were six healthy women in three monozygous twin pairs. The sequencing sample was made of PBMCs. The genes are TRBV3-1 and TRBJ1-4; D is unresolved. This clonotype originated in a woman between 18 and 49 years old in good health. The CDR3 is CASSQRYRQTEKLFF. CDR3 sequence (DNA): TGTGCCAGCAGCCAACGGTATCGGCAGACGGAAAAACTGTTTTTT.